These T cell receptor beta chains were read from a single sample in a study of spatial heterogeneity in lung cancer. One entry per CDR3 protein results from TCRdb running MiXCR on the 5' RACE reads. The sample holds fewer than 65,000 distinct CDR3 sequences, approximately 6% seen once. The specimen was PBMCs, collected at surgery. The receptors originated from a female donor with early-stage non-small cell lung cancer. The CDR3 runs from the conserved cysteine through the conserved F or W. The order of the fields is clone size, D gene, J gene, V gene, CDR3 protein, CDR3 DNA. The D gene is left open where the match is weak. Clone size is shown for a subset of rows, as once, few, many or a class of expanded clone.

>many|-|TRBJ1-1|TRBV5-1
CASSLDGRVDGTEAFF
TGCGCCAGCAGCTTGGATGGGAGGGTTGACGGCACTGAAGCTTTCTTT
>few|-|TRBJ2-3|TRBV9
CASSARRGSTDTQYF
TGTGCCAGCAGCGCCCGACGGGGTAGCACAGATACGCAGTATTTT
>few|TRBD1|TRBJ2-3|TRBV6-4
CASSDGTGDTDTQYF
TGTGCCAGCAGCGACGGGACAGGCGACACAGATACGCAGTATTTT
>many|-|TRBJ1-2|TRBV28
CASTVGGASVHF
TGTGCCAGCACCGTGGGAGGGGCCTCTGTCCATTTC
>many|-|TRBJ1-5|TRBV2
CASRADSNQPQHF
TGTGCCAGCAGGGCAGATAGCAATCAGCCCCAGCATTTT
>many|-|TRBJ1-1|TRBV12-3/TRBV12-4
CASLPDGLNTEAFF
TGTGCCAGCCTCCCGGACGGTCTGAACACTGAAGCTTTCTTT
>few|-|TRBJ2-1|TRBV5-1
CASRGGLGRYEQFF
TGCGCCAGCAGGGGCGGTTTGGGCAGGTATGAGCAGTTCTTC
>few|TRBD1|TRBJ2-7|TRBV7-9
CASNPAGTDREQYF
TGTGCCAGCAATCCAGCAGGGACAGATAGGGAGCAGTACTTC
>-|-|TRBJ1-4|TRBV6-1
CASSEGQDATNEKLFF
TGTGCCAGCAGTGAAGGACAGGATGCAACTAATGAAAAACTGTTTTTT
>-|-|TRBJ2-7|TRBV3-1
CASSQVRTYEQYF
TGTGCCAGCAGCCAAGTTAGAACCTACGAGCAGTACTTC
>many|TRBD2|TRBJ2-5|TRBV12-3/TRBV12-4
CASKVAGPQETQYF
TGTGCCAGCAAGGTAGCGGGACCCCAAGAGACCCAGTACTTC
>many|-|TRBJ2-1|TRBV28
CASSLQGPNEQFF
TGTGCCAGCAGTTTACAGGGACCGAATGAGCAGTTCTTC
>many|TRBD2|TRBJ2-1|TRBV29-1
CSVVPLWGSGISYNEQFF
TGCAGCGTTGTCCCTCTTTGGGGTAGCGGGATCTCCTACAATGAGCAGTTCTTC
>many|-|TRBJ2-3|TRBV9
CASSPIWGTSTDTQYF
TGTGCCAGCAGCCCCATCTGGGGCACTAGCACAGATACGCAGTATTTT
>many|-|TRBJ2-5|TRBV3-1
CASLQGGQETQYF
TGTGCCAGCCTGCAGGGGGGACAAGAGACCCAGTACTTC
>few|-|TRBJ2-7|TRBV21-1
CASSRPGLAPYEQYF
TGTGCCAGCAGCAGACCGGGACTAGCCCCCTACGAGCAGTACTTC
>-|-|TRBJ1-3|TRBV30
CAWTFNSRGRGNTIYF
TGTGCCTGGACCTTTAATTCTAGGGGACGTGGAAACACCATATATTTT
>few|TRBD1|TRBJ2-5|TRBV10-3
CAIRETGSSRETQYF
TGTGCCATCAGGGAGACAGGGAGTTCTCGGGAGACCCAGTACTTC
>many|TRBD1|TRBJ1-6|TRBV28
CASRAGTGGRNSPLHF
TGTGCCAGCAGGGCCGGGACAGGGGGCCGGAATTCACCCCTCCACTTT
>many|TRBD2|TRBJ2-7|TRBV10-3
CAISLTSGSSYEQYF
TGTGCCATCAGCCTGACTAGCGGGAGCTCCTACGAGCAGTACTTC
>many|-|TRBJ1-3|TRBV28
CASSPETSGVGNTIYF
TGTGCCAGCAGCCCCGAAACATCAGGGGTAGGAAACACCATATATTTT
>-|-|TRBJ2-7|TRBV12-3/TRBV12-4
CASSFLGSGYEQYF
TGTGCCAGCAGTTTTTTGGGCAGCGGCTACGAGCAGTACTTC
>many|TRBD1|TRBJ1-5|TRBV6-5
CASRGQGPSNQPQHF
TGTGCCAGCAGGGGACAGGGACCTAGCAATCAGCCCCAGCATTTT
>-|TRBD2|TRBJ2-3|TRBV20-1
CSARDPGRDTQYF
TGCAGTGCTAGAGATCCCGGGAGGGATACGCAGTATTTT
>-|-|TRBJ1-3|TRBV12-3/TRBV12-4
CASSLRQASSGNTIYF
TGTGCCAGCAGTTTACGGCAGGCCTCCTCTGGAAACACCATATATTTT
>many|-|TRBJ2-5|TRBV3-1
CASTVNRASDQETQYF
TGTGCCAGCACCGTAAACAGGGCCTCGGACCAAGAGACCCAGTACTTC
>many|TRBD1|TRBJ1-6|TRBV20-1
CSARVGQGNSPLHF
TGCAGTGCTAGAGTGGGACAGGGGAATTCACCCCTCCACTTT
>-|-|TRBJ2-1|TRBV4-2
CVSSQLDNEQFF
TGTGTCAGCAGCCAGTTAGACAATGAGCAGTTCTTC
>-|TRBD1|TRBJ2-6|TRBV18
CASSARTGGKSGANVLTF
TGTGCCAGCTCAGCCCGGACAGGGGGCAAATCTGGGGCCAACGTCCTGACTTTC
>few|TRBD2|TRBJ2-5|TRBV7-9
CASSLLAVLQETQYF
TGTGCCAGCAGCTTACTAGCGGTCCTCCAAGAGACCCAGTACTTC
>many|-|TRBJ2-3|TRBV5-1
CASSRDRRTDTQYF
TGCGCCAGCAGCCGCGATAGGCGCACAGATACGCAGTATTTT
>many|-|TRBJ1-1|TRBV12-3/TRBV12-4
CASRSRAPNTEAFF
TGTGCCAGCCGTAGCAGGGCTCCAAACACTGAAGCTTTCTTT
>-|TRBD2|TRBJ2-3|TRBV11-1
CASSQATSGRATDTQYF
TGTGCCAGCAGCCAAGCCACTAGCGGGAGGGCCACAGATACGCAGTATTTT
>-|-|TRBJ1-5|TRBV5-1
CASSLAVNQPQHF
TGCGCCAGCAGCTTGGCCGTTAATCAGCCCCAGCATTTT
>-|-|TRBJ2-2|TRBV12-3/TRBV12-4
CASSLQSGTGELFF
TGTGCCAGCAGTTTACAGTCGGGCACCGGGGAGCTGTTTTTT
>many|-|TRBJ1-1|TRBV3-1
CASRTPGLNTEAFF
TGTGCCAGCAGGACACCGGGGCTGAACACTGAAGCTTTCTTT
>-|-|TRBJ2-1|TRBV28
CASSPWGRKDYNEQFF
TGTGCCAGCAGCCCATGGGGGCGGAAAGACTACAATGAGCAGTTCTTC
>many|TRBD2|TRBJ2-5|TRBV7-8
CASSPGTSCF
TGTGCCAGCAGCCCCGGGACTAGCTGCTTC
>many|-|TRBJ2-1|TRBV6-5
CASSLDSSKYNEQFF
TGTGCCAGCAGCCTTGATTCAAGCAAGTACAATGAGCAGTTCTTC